Sequencing of this TCR beta chain was carried out in a study of shared clonotypes between healthy human individuals. Background on the study: CD4 naive cells filled three plates per donor, CD4 memory three, CD8 naive two and CD8 memory one.

Sequencing was performed with immunoSEQ multiplex PCR; in TCRdb, only in-frame clones are kept and a portion is missing. Among approximately 2.5 million clones listed, around nine tenths were seen once. In germline, CDR1 is SNHLY, CDR2 FYNNEI. The V and J ends lost 7 bases and 0 bases respectively, with 7 bases between them. The CDR3 is 13 residues long. This clone has more than one count but fewer than ten. This receptor was identified in a man aged 18 to 30 in good health. Sequencing was done on a sample of naive CD4+ T cells sorted from blood. Stated subset: CD45RA+ positively selected. The chain couples TRBV2 to TRBJ1-5; D is unresolved. CDR3 nucleotides: TGTGCCAGCAACGGCCTTAGCAATCAGCCCCAGCATTTT. This encodes CASNGLSNQPQHF.